The 9 T cell receptor beta chains in this list originate from one sample, sequenced in a study of T cell repertoires in cytomegalovirus infection. TCRdb reprocessed the reads via MiXCR and lists one record per CDR3 protein. The table shows approximately 700,000 distinct CDR3 sequences, with less than 40% occurring only once. Material: PBMCs. These receptors came from a human donor in good health (CMV status not recorded). Some clones in this sample may be carry-over from other donors' samples.

Worth noting for this clonotype: This could be a read error, since a much larger clone is one nucleotide away. V is TRBV7-6 and J is TRBJ2-5; D tentatively fits TRBD1 or TRBD2 (5 bases each). Trimming pared 0 bases from V and 4 bases from J, leaving 21 bases between. Germline V gene lookup returns CDR1 SGHVS and CDR2 FNYEAQ. The CDR3 is 18 residues long. The CDR3, as DNA: TGTGCCAGCAGCTTAGCCGGATCCAGGGAGCTCGAGGGAGAGACCCAGTACTTC. Its translation: CASSLAGSRELEGETQYF.

The chain links TRBV3-1 to TRBJ1-2, with no clear D. Germline assignment: CDR1 LGHDT and CDR2 YNNKEL (reference sequence). This CDR3 has 17 amino acids. Trimming took 2 bases from V and 2 from J, leaving 18 bases between them. CDR3 region: CASSQKSPQTLNYGYTF. CDR3 coding DNA: TGTGCCAGCAGCCAAAAGAGTCCCCAGACGCTGAACTATGGCTACACCTTC.

This clonotype was found a few times. The chain recombines TRBV7-8 with TRBJ2-7, with 11 positions matching TRBD2. In germline, CDR1 is SGHVS, CDR2 FQNEAQ. CDR3 size: 17 residues. The J segment lost 4 bases and the V segment lost 4 bases, leaving 12 bases of the junction unmatched. The CDR3 spells CASSSLSGGASGYEQYF. CDR3 DNA sequence: TGTGCCAGCAGCTCTCTTAGCGGGGGGGCTTCGGGATACGAGCAGTACTTC. The full variable domain, rest sourced from reference TRBV7-8 and TRBJ2-7, is GAGVSQSPRYKVAKRGQDVALRCDPISGHVSLFWYQQALGQGPEFLTYFQNEAQLDKSGLPSDRFFAERPEGSVSTLKIQRTQQEDSAVYLCASSSLSGGASGYEQYFGPGTRLTVT.

The chain carries TRBV28 and TRBJ2-6; a weak D match, TRBD1 (5 bases). Germline values: CDR1 MDHEN, CDR2 SYDVKM. The V and J ends lost 5 bases and 1 base respectively, with 15 bases between them. The CDR3 length is 17 residues. In DNA form, the CDR3 reads TGTGCCAGCAGTCCCAGTGGGGCCATTTCTGGGGCCAACGTCCTGACTTTC. Amino acid sequence: CASSPSGAISGANVLTF.

This clonotype has only a few counts. The rearrangement links TRBV27 to TRBJ2-7; D is perhaps TRBD1 or TRBD2 (6 bases each). From germline, CDR1 is MNHEY and CDR2 SMNVEV (reference sequence). Trimming stripped 5 bases from V and 4 bases from J, with 15 bases between. The CDR3 consists of 14 residues. CDR3 region: CASSLAGTIYEQYF. In DNA form, the CDR3 reads TGTGCCAGCAGTCTCGCGGGGACAATATACGAGCAGTACTTC.

About this clonotype itself: This may come from a read error, since a much larger clone is one base off. The rearrangement links TRBV4-1 to TRBJ2-1; TRBD1 matches at 9 bases. There are 15 residues in the CDR3. Germline CDR1 and CDR2: MGHRA and YSYEKL. Here the CDR3 reads CDSSQLLQGANEQFF. CDR3 nucleotides: TGCGACAGCAGCCAACTATTACAGGGGGCTAATGAGCAGTTCTTC.

The V and J genes are TRBV19 and TRBJ1-3; TRBD1 matches 8 bases. The CDR3 consists of 16 residues. The germline V gene encodes CDR1 LNHDA and CDR2 SQIVND (reference sequence). The trim removed 5 bases at V and 0 bases at J, leaving 6 bases unmatched. CDR3 protein: CASSPRDRSSGNTIYF. The CDR3 DNA reads TGTGCCAGTAGTCCCCGGGACAGGAGCTCTGGAAACACCATATATTTT.

This clonotype has a count of ten or more. V is TRBV7-2 and J is TRBJ1-5; the match to TRBD1 covers 9 bases. V dropped 5 bases and J dropped 2; count of bases not matched to a gene: 13. The CDR3 runs 18 residues. Germline-derived CDR1 and CDR2 are SGHTA and FQGNSA. The CDR3 sequence: CASSLVGQRTGGNQPQHF. In nucleotides, the CDR3 is TGTGCCAGCAGCCTCGTTGGGCAGAGGACAGGGGGCAATCAGCCCCAGCATTTT.

This chain uses TRBV19 with TRBJ1-5; D gene unclear. Germline V gene sequence: CDR1 LNHDA, CDR2 SQIVND (reference sequence). The ends were cut back, 1 base at V and 5 bases at J, with 9 bases in the middle. This CDR3 spans 14 amino acids. The CDR3 sequence is CASSIAGEDQPQHF. DNA of the CDR3: TGTGCCAGTAGTATAGCCGGGGAGGATCAGCCCCAGCATTTT.